This entry lists 22 T cell receptor beta chains sequenced from one sample in a study of CXCR3-negative and CXCR3-positive naive CD8 T cells (dated by TCRdb to between 2018 and 2020). The run used a NextSeq 550. The Human TCR Profiling Kit (MiLaboratory) was used to prepare UMI-labeled 5' RACE TRB cDNA libraries. With the reads reprocessed by TCRdb, a single entry stands for each CDR3 protein sequence and no DNA is reported. For this sample, the table gives under 150,000 distinct CDR3 sequences. Together, the top ten hold around 0.3% of the sample. The study at large found these results: TRB CDR3s from CXCR3-positive naive cells showed higher hydrophobicity (lower Kidera factor 4), lower energy, and higher strength and volume indices than CXCR3-negative naive cells.

For these receptors, no antigen is known. The sample was naive CXCR3+ CD8+ T cells from blood. The cell subset or site label, read with the paper, signifies: CD45RO-CCR7+CD27+CD95- naive CD8+ T cells expressing CXCR3 (TNR3+). Receptor source: a human donor in good health. Some clones in this sample may be carry-over from other donors' samples.

The CDR3 region is CASSLSGTENTEAFF. The gene calls are TRBV12-3 or TRBV12-4 and TRBJ1-1; with no DNA, the TCRdb D assignment of TRBD1 cannot be verified. The CDR3 extends over 15 amino acids.

This chain connects TRBV7-9 to TRBJ2-5; TCRdb's assignment of TRBD1 cannot be checked, as there is no DNA. CDR3 length: 13 amino acids. Per the germline V gene, CDR1 is SEHNR and CDR2 is FQNEAQ (reference sequence). The CDR3 reads CASSPPSGETQYF.

V and J are TRBV7-9 and TRBJ2-5; TCRdb calls TRBD1, which cannot be checked without DNA. This CDR3 region has 16 residues. Germline-derived CDR1 and CDR2 are SEHNR and FQNEAQ (reference sequence). CDR3 amino acids: CASSSQTGGYQETQYF.

The chain is built from TRBV4-1 and TRBJ2-3. Looked up from germline, CDR1 is MGHRA and CDR2 is YSYEKL. The CDR3 extends over 17 amino acids. CDR3 protein: CASSQDPLPASTDTQYF.

The chain recombines TRBV10-2 with TRBJ2-1; TCRdb's D gene call, TRBD2, goes unchecked for lack of DNA. This CDR3 is built from 15 residues. The germline V gene encodes CDR1 WSHSY and CDR2 SAAADI. The CDR3 is CASSPGLAGENEQFF.

This chain connects TRBV28 to TRBJ2-4; TCRdb calls TRBD1, which cannot be checked without DNA. Germline CDR1 reads MDHEN; CDR2 reads SYDVKM. CDR3 size: 15 residues. The CDR3 loop is CASRLTGAVGNIQYF. The full variable domain, in which reference TRBV28 and TRBJ2-4 provide the parts outside the CDR3, is DVKVTQSSRYLVKRTGEKVFLECVQDMDHENMFWYRQDPGLGLRLIYFSYDVKMKEKGDIPEGYSVSREKKERFSLILESASTNQTSMYLCASRLTGAVGNIQYFGAGTRLSVL.

The gene calls are TRBV7-3 and TRBJ2-1; there is no DNA to check the TCRdb D call of TRBD1. This CDR3 spans 16 amino acids. Germline CDR1 reads SGHTA; CDR2 reads FQGTGA. The CDR3 here is CASSSTTGGSDNEQFF.

The rearrangement uses TRBV25-1 and TRBJ1-1. This CDR3 spans 14 amino acids. Germline V gives CDR1 MGHDK, CDR2 SYGVNS. The CDR3 is CASSEWEGKTEAFF. Combining the CDR3 with reference TRBV25-1 and TRBJ1-1 gives the whole variable domain EADIYQTPRYLVIGTGKKITLECSQTMGHDKMYWYQQDPGMELHLIHYSYGVNSTEKGDLSSESTVSRIRTEHFPLTLESARPSHTSQYLCASSEWEGKTEAFFGQGTRLTVV.

V gene TRBV11-2 combines with J gene TRBJ2-5; checking the TCRdb D call of TRBD2 is not possible without DNA. Germline lookup yields CDR1 SGHAT and CDR2 FQNNGV. The CDR3 spans 16 residues. CDR3: CASSFGGSGPQETQYF.

The rearrangement joins TRBV11-1 to TRBJ2-1; TCRdb's D gene call, TRBD2, goes unchecked for lack of DNA. Germline assignment: CDR1 SGHAT and CDR2 FQDESV (reference sequence). This CDR3 is built from 13 residues. CDR3 loop: CASSLGPNNEQFF.

The rearrangement joins TRBV27 to TRBJ2-1; TCRdb indicates TRBD2, and absent DNA this call remains unverified. This CDR3 contains 15 residues. The germline V gene encodes CDR1 MNHEY and CDR2 SMNVEV (reference sequence). CDR3 amino acids: CASSPGLAGVWEQFF.

The chain links TRBV12-3 or TRBV12-4 to TRBJ2-2. CDR3 length: 14 residues. CDR3 residues: CASRLQILDGELFF.

The V gene is TRBV11-2, the J gene TRBJ2-1; without DNA, the TCRdb call of TRBD1 cannot be checked. The CDR3 has 17 amino acids. From germline, CDR1 is SGHAT and CDR2 FQNNGV. Here the CDR3 reads CASSLMFGSGVYNEQFF. The whole variable domain, remainder taken from reference TRBV11-2 and TRBJ2-1, is EAGVAQSPRYKIIEKRQSVAFWCNPISGHATLYWYQQILGQGPKLLIQFQNNGVVDDSQLPKDRFSAERLKGVDSTLKIQPAKLEDSAVYLCASSLMFGSGVYNEQFFGPGTRLTVL.

The V and J genes are TRBV5-1 and TRBJ2-7; TCRdb's assignment of TRBD2 cannot be checked, as there is no DNA. The germline V gene has CDR1 SGHRS and CDR2 YFSETQ. This CDR3 has 14 amino acids. This chain's CDR3 is CASSTVAGDYEQYF.

The chain joins TRBV9 to TRBJ2-1; TCRdb's D gene call, TRBD1, goes unchecked for lack of DNA. This CDR3 region has 14 residues. Germline loops: CDR1 SGDLS, CDR2 YYNGEE. CDR3 sequence: CASSVGDSNNEQFF.

This sequence joins TRBV5-1 and TRBJ2-7. The CDR3 has 12 residues. Germline V gene lookup returns CDR1 SGHRS and CDR2 YFSETQ. The CDR3 spells CASSLTNYEQYF.

The chain combines TRBV7-9 with TRBJ2-1; checking the TCRdb D call of TRBD1 is not possible without DNA. The CDR3 sequence is 17 residues long. Germline V gene data show CDR1 as SEHNR and CDR2 as FQNEAQ (reference sequence). CDR3 sequence: CASSPSLAGPSYNEQFF.

The gene calls are TRBV6-2 or TRBV6-3 and TRBJ1-2; the D call from TCRdb, TRBD1, cannot be confirmed without DNA. CDR1 and CDR2 from the germline V gene are MNHEY and SVGEGT. This CDR3 has 15 residues. The CDR3 spells CASSTGTGGNYGYTF.

The rearrangement links TRBV30 to TRBJ2-1. Germline lookup yields CDR1 GTSNPN and CDR2 SVGIG (reference sequence). The CDR3 extends over 14 amino acids. The CDR3 is CAWSVRSGNNEQFF.

The chain recombines TRBV20-1 with TRBJ2-1; TCRdb returns TRBD1, unconfirmable since there is no DNA. Germline V gene sequence: CDR1 DFQATT, CDR2 SNEGSKA (reference sequence). The CDR3 loop spans 15 amino acids. The CDR3 spells CSASPTDRHNNEQFF.

This sequence joins TRBV7-9 and TRBJ2-5; TCRdb returns TRBD1, unconfirmable since there is no DNA. Germline assignment: CDR1 SEHNR and CDR2 FQNEAQ (reference sequence). CDR3 length: 15 residues. CDR3: CASSLGVGIPETQYF.

V is TRBV2 and J is TRBJ1-1; TCRdb lists TRBD1, though no DNA is available to test this call. The CDR3 runs to 17 residues. Per germline, CDR1 SNHLY and CDR2 FYNNEI. CDR3: CASSGGQGGIVNTEAFF.